Listed here are 27 T cell receptor beta chains from one sample, sequenced in a study of Ad26.COV2.S vaccination and SARS-CoV-2 variants. Described treatment: some 20 received Ad26.COV2.S at low or high dose, single or two shots; five or six received placebo; per-sample allocation not given. Collection of samples fell on day 63 after the first vaccine or placebo injection. Only in-frame clones appear in the TCRdb table, and some are missing; sequencing was by immunoSEQ multiplex PCR. The table includes roughly 420,000 clones, 70% to 90% detected once. The material sequenced was peripheral blood, taken in a trial of Ad26.COV2.S vaccine versus placebo. These receptors came from a person aged 18 to 65 who received the Ad26.COV2.S COVID-19 vaccine or a placebo.

The gene calls are TRBV23-1 and TRBJ2-3; D is unresolved. TRBV23-1 is noted as an ORF with a role that remains uncertain. This CDR3 is built from 13 residues. V lost 7 bases and J 1 base, leaving 9 bases between the germline ends. The CDR3 region has the DNA TGCGCCAGCACCCGAAGGCGCACAGATACGCAGTATTTT. Translating gives CASTRRRTDTQYF.

The chain has TRBV9 and TRBJ2-3, with a possible D match to TRBD1 (5 bases). In germline, CDR1 is SGDLS, CDR2 YYNGEE. With 1 base removed from V and 5 bases from J, the gap between germline ends came to 14 bases. The CDR3 consists of 15 residues. CDR3 DNA sequence: TGTGCCAGCAGCGTACCCGCAGTAGGGGTAGATACGCAGTATTTT. Amino acid sequence: CASSVPAVGVDTQYF.

The chain employs TRBV2 and TRBJ2-2; 9 nucleotides agree with TRBD1. Germline values: CDR1 SNHLY, CDR2 FYNNEI. V trimming: 6 bases; J trimming: 6 bases; junction bases outside the gene matches: 8. This CDR3 comprises 15 residues. The CDR3 DNA reads TGTGCCAGCAGGCCGGGACAGGGTCGGGCCGGGGAGCTGTTTTTT. This translates into CASRPGQGRAGELFF.

The chain joins TRBV19 to TRBJ2-1, with D tentatively TRBD2 (6 bases). With 1 base removed from V and 3 bases from J, the gap between germline ends came to 7 bases. CDR3 length: 14 amino acids. Germline V CDR1 and CDR2: LNHDA, SQIVND (reference sequence). In nucleotides, the CDR3 is TGTGCCAGTAGTATAGGGCGGGGCTACAATGAGCAGTTCTTC. Translation gives CASSIGRGYNEQFF.

The chain carries TRBV27 and TRBJ1-5, with D tentatively TRBD1 (6 bases). This CDR3 has 14 residues. V was trimmed by 6 bases and J by 1 base, leaving 10 bases between them. The V gene's germline CDR1 is MNHEY and CDR2 SMNVEV (reference sequence). CDR3 DNA sequence: TGTGCCAGCAGCTTTCAGGGGAGCAATCAGCCCCAGCATTTT. This sequence encodes CASSFQGSNQPQHF.

This clone was seen a handful of times. The rearrangement links TRBV7-9 to TRBJ2-3, with D tentatively TRBD2 (6 bases). Germline V gene data show CDR1 as SEHNR and CDR2 as FQNEAQ (reference sequence). The CDR3 has 15 residues. V was cut by 5 bases and J by 4 bases, with 16 bases left in between. As DNA, the CDR3 is TGTGCCAGCAGCCGCAGTGGAGGGGCGTCAGATACGCAGTATTTT. Amino acids: CASSRSGGASDTQYF.

The chain couples TRBV9 to TRBJ2-3, with 7 bases matching TRBD2. The V gene end was trimmed by 0 bases and the J gene end by 5 bases; junction bases not matched to a gene: 12. The CDR3 totals 17 residues. The germline V gene has CDR1 SGDLS and CDR2 YYNGEE. For the CDR3, the DNA is TGTGCCAGCAGCGTAGCCCTCGGCGGGGGTCGTGTAGATACGCAGTATTTT. This encodes CASSVALGGGRVDTQYF.

This clone was seen more than once but under ten times. The chain links TRBV7-9 to TRBJ1-2; 8 bases are a match to TRBD1. Germline trimming cut 2 bases from V and 3 bases from J; bases unmatched to any gene: 5. CDR1 is SEHNR, CDR2 FQNEAQ, per germline (reference sequence). This CDR3 spans 15 amino acids. The CDR3 here is CASSLTGGIYYGYTF. Here the CDR3 DNA reads TGTGCCAGCAGCTTAACAGGGGGTATCTACTATGGCTACACCTTC.

The gene calls are TRBV27 and TRBJ1-2, with D tentatively TRBD1 (5 bases). V was trimmed by 3 bases and J by 4 bases, leaving 15 bases between them. This CDR3 is built from 15 residues. The germline V gene encodes CDR1 MNHEY and CDR2 SMNVEV (reference sequence). The CDR3 coding sequence is TGTGCCAGCAGTTTCTGGCAGGGCGGTATCTATGGCTACACCTTC. Its protein product is CASSFWQGGIYGYTF.

V and J are TRBV7-3 and TRBJ2-1, with 8 bases that match TRBD2. This CDR3 has 14 amino acids. Losses at the gene ends were 0 bases for V and 6 bases for J; bases not matched to a gene: 1. Germline values: CDR1 SGHTA, CDR2 FQGTGA. DNA for the CDR3: TGTGCCAGCAGCTTAACCAGCGGGGGCAATGAGCAGTTCTTC. Its protein product is CASSLTSGGNEQFF.

CDR3 sequence: CASSLEWWDTEAFF. The DNA of the CDR3 is TGTGCCAGCAGCCTGGAGTGGTGGGACACTGAAGCTTTCTTT. This chain joins TRBV5-8 and TRBJ1-1; D gene uncertain. CDR3 size: 14 residues. V lost 4 bases and J 3 bases, leaving 13 bases between the germline ends. In germline, CDR1 is SGHTS, CDR2 YDEGEE.

Only a few counts were recorded for this clone. The J gene is TRBJ1-2, the V gene TRBV7-9; D ambiguous. With 0 bases removed from V and 0 bases from J, the gap between germline ends came to 2 bases. Per germline, CDR1 SEHNR and CDR2 FQNEAQ (reference sequence). The CDR3 loop spans 13 amino acids. Here the CDR3 DNA reads TGTGCCAGCAGCTTAGCGGCTAACTATGGCTACACCTTC. This translates into CASSLAANYGYTF.

The CDR3 here is CASSPLGLSSYEQYF. The CDR3 nucleotides are TGTGCCAGCAGCCCCCTCGGATTATCTTCCTACGAGCAGTACTTC. The V call is TRBV7-8, the J call TRBJ2-7, with no clear D. Trimming stripped 5 bases from V and 1 base from J, with 15 bases between. The germline CDR1 and CDR2 sequences are SGHVS and FQNEAQ. The CDR3 extends over 15 amino acids.

In its sample, this clone was seen a few times. The chain couples TRBV6-5 to TRBJ1-3; maybe TRBD1 (6 bases). Between the trimmed V and J ends, which lost 8 bases and 2 bases, there was a span of 16 bases. In germline, CDR1 is MNHEY, CDR2 SVGAGI. This CDR3 has 15 residues. Here the CDR3 reads CASSNRQDTGNTIYF. The CDR3 nucleotides read TGTGCCAGCTCCAATCGACAGGACACTGGAAACACCATATATTTT.

This chain uses TRBV28 with TRBJ2-1; D uncertain. V was cut by 3 bases and J by 0 bases, with 6 bases left in between. CDR1 MDHEN and CDR2 SYDVKM come from the germline V gene. The CDR3 contains 14 residues. CDR3 residues: CASSFPSSYNEQFF. CDR3 DNA: TGTGCCAGCAGTTTCCCGAGCTCCTACAATGAGCAGTTCTTC.

The chain couples TRBV18 to TRBJ1-6, with unresolved D. There are 16 residues in the CDR3. Trimming pared 2 bases from V and 7 bases from J, leaving 15 bases between. Germline V gene lookup returns CDR1 KGHSH and CDR2 LQKENI. The chain's CDR3 is CASSPRESGHNSPLHF. The CDR3 bases are TGTGCCAGCTCACCAAGGGAGTCGGGCCACAATTCACCCCTCCACTTT.

As DNA, the CDR3 is TGTGCCAGCAGCCCGAATGGCCTGGAAAAACTGTTTTTT. Translation gives CASSPNGLEKLFF. The rearrangement uses TRBV7-2 and TRBJ1-4; the D is unclear. This CDR3 comprises 13 residues. V dropped 5 bases and J dropped 8 bases, with 12 bases sitting between them. Germline V gene lookup returns CDR1 SGHTA and CDR2 FQGNSA. Using reference TRBV7-2 and TRBJ1-4 for the parts outside the CDR3, the full variable domain is GAGVSQSPSNKVTEKGKDVELRCDPISGHTALYWYRQSLGQGLEFLIYFQGNSAPDKSGLPSDRFSAERTGGSVSTLTIQRTQQEDSAVYLCASSPNGLEKLFFGSGTQLSVL.

The V and J genes are TRBV2 and TRBJ2-7, with 11 bases lining up with TRBD2. Germline CDR1 reads SNHLY; CDR2 reads FYNNEI. The CDR3 contains 19 residues. The V gene end was trimmed by 7 bases and the J gene end by 1 base; junction bases not matched to a gene: 18. The CDR3 loop reads CASTERSSGGGIWSYEQYF. The CDR3 coding sequence is TGTGCCAGCACCGAGAGGAGTAGCGGGGGGGGAATCTGGTCCTACGAGCAGTACTTC.

The chain is built from TRBV27 and TRBJ2-7; 11 nucleotides agree with TRBD1. Unmatched junction bases numbered 3, after V lost 4 bases and J lost 4 bases. Germline-derived CDR1 and CDR2 are MNHEY and SMNVEV (reference sequence). The CDR3 has 14 amino acids. The CDR3: CASSWTGGEYEQYF. As DNA, the CDR3 is TGTGCCAGCAGTTGGACAGGGGGCGAATACGAGCAGTACTTC.

This rearrangement joins TRBV14 to TRBJ1-1; D not certain. Per the germline V gene, CDR1 is SGHDN and CDR2 is FVKESK. The CDR3 covers 13 residues. V lost 4 bases, J lost 0 bases, and 6 bases lay in between. The DNA of the CDR3 is TGTGCCAGCAGCCGGGTCTTGAACACTGAAGCTTTCTTT. Translated: CASSRVLNTEAFF.

CDR3 in DNA: TGTGCCATCAGTGGCTTGGGAAGGGGGGTTACTAGCACAGATACGCAGTATTTT. Amino acids: CAISGLGRGVTSTDTQYF. The J gene is TRBJ2-3, the V gene TRBV10-3, with D perhaps assigned TRBD1 or TRBD2 (6 bases each). Trimming left V 4 bases short and J 0 bases short, with 20 bases between. Germline CDR1 ENHRY, CDR2 SYGVKD. The CDR3 is made up of 18 amino acids.

This rearrangement joins TRBV30 to TRBJ2-7; no definite D call. Germline assignment: CDR1 GTSNPN and CDR2 SVGIG (reference sequence). The CDR3 length is 13 residues. Trimming stripped 3 bases from V and 3 bases from J, with 12 bases between. The CDR3 bases are TGTGCCTGGAGAGTATCCGGAGACTACGAGCAGTACTTC. It is translated as CAWRVSGDYEQYF.

The V gene is TRBV4-3, the J gene TRBJ2-7, with 10 bases aligning to TRBD2. Unmatched junction bases numbered 6, after V lost 1 base and J lost 3 bases. The CDR3 has 16 amino acids. Germline CDR1 is LGHNA and CDR2 is YSLEER. The CDR3 nucleotides are TGCGCCAGCAGCCAAGTCGCCTCTAGCGGGGGCTACGAGCAGTACTTC. This gives the protein CASSQVASSGGYEQYF.

The rearrangement joins TRBV6-6 to TRBJ1-1, with 7 nucleotides matching TRBD1. This CDR3 comprises 14 residues. V trimming: 3 bases; J trimming: 3 bases; junction bases outside the gene matches: 4. The germline CDR1 and CDR2 sequences are MNHNY and SVGAGI (reference sequence). The chain's CDR3 is CASSYTGVDTEAFF. The DNA for the CDR3 is TGTGCCAGCAGTTATACAGGGGTGGACACTGAAGCTTTCTTT.

This clone was observed once. The genes are TRBV24-1 and TRBJ2-2, with 7 bases identical to TRBD1. J gave up 3 bases and V 3 bases, and 3 bases lay outside the gene matches. Germline V gives CDR1 KGHDR, CDR2 SFDVKD. The CDR3 extends over 15 amino acids. The CDR3, as DNA: TGTGCCACCAGTGATACAGGGGCCTACACCGGGGAGCTGTTTTTT. Residues: CATSDTGAYTGELFF.

This clone has only one observation. J is TRBJ1-2 and V is TRBV6-2 or TRBV6-3; D uncertain. CDR3 length equals 12 residues. V was shortened by 4 bases and J by 3 bases, with 6 bases between the two germline ends. CDR1 is MNHEY, CDR2 SVGEGT, per germline. Here the CDR3 DNA reads TGTGCCAGCAGTTGGAGGGACTATGGCTACACCTTC. This gives the protein CASSWRDYGYTF.

This rearrangement joins TRBV11-2 to TRBJ2-3; 12 bases match TRBD2. Germline V lookup: CDR1 SGHAT, CDR2 FQNNGV. This CDR3 is built from 15 residues. The V and J ends lost 5 bases and 5 bases, in that order; junction bases with no gene match: 5. CDR3 nucleotide sequence: TGTGCCAGCAGCAAGCTAGCGGGGGGGAGAGATACGCAGTATTTT. This codes for CASSKLAGGRDTQYF.